This T cell receptor (beta chain) comes out of a study of neurological immune-mediated disorders. CDR3 length: 16 residues. Trimming took 1 base from V and 5 from J; bases not matched to a gene: 10. The germline gives CDR1 MNHEY, CDR2 SMNVEV (reference sequence). The authors produced cDNA by 5'RACE using 10-nucleotide random UMIs. Over 180 million TCR-beta sequences from 15-18 subjects came from every sequencing run. TCRdb recomputed calls from the 5' RACE reads with MiXCR, one row per CDR3 protein. Counted here are tens of thousands of distinct CDR3 sequences, 13% to 15% occurring once; the ten biggest clones make up 20% to 30%. Worth noting for this clonotype: This sequence may be a read error, since a much larger clone differs from it by one base.

V gene TRBV27 combines with J gene TRBJ1-1; the match to TRBD1 covers 7 bases. The sequencing input was PBMCs. The clonotype was recovered from a woman aged 50 to 65 with HTLV-1-associated myelopathy (HAM/TSP). The CDR3 bases are TGTGCCAGCAGTTTATTGCCCCAGGGGGGGAAAACTGAAGCTTTCTTT. As protein: CASSLLPQGGKTEAFF.